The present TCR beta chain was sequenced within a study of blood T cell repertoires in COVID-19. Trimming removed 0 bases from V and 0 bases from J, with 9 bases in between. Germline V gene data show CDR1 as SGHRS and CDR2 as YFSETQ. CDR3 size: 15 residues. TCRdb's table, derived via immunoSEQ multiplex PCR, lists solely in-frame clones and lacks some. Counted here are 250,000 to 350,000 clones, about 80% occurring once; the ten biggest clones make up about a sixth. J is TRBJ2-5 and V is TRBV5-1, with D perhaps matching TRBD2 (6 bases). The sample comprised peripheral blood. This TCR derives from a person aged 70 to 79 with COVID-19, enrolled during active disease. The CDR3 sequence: CASSLGLANQETQYF. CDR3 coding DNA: TGCGCCAGCAGCTTGGGGCTAGCGAACCAAGAGACCCAGTACTTC. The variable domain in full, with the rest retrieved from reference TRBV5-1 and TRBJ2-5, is KAGVTQTPRYLIKTRGQQVTLSCSPISGHRSVSWYQQTPGQGLQFLFEYFSETQRNKGNFPGRFSGRQFSNSRSEMNVSTLELGDSALYLCASSLGLANQETQYFGPGTRLLVL.